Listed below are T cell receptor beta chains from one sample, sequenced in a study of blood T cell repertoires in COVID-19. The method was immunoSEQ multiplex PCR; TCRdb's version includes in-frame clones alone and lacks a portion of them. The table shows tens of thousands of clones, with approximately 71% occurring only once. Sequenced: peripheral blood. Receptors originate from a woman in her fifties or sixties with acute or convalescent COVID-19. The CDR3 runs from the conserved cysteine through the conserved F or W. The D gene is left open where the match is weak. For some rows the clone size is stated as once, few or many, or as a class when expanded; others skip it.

CDR3 protein: CASSLGASGGPDTQYF
CDR3 DNA: TGTGCCAGCAGCTTAGGGGCTAGCGGGGGTCCAGATACGCAGTATTTT
D gene: TRBD2
V gene: TRBV11-3
clone size: -
J gene: TRBJ2-3

CDR3 protein: CASNRDRDLRKLFF
CDR3 DNA: TGTGCCAGCAACCGGGACAGAGATCTTAGAAAACTGTTTTTT
D gene: TRBD1
V gene: TRBV2
clone size: -
J gene: TRBJ1-4

CDR3 protein: CASSRGLAVGEQYF
CDR3 DNA: TGCGCCAGCAGCCGAGGACTAGCGGTAGGCGAGCAGTACTTC
D gene: TRBD2
V gene: TRBV4-3
clone size: -
J gene: TRBJ2-7

CDR3 protein: CASSPDGTGYGYTF
CDR3 DNA: TGCGCCAGCAGCCCGGACGGGACAGGCTATGGCTACACCTTC
D gene: TRBD1
V gene: TRBV5-1
clone size: -
J gene: TRBJ1-2

CDR3 protein: CASSLELAPQETQYF
CDR3 DNA: TGTGCCAGCAGCCTAGAACTAGCACCCCAAGAGACCCAGTACTTC
D gene: -
V gene: TRBV3-1/TRBV3-2
clone size: -
J gene: TRBJ2-5

CDR3 protein: CASSTRAANQPQHF
CDR3 DNA: TGTGCCAGCTCAACGAGGGCAGCGAATCAGCCCCAGCATTTT
D gene: -
V gene: TRBV6-6
clone size: -
J gene: TRBJ1-5

CDR3 protein: CASSVGRQGVGEKLFF
CDR3 DNA: TGTGCCAGTAGTGTGGGCAGACAGGGGGTTGGAGAAAAACTGTTTTTT
D gene: TRBD1
V gene: TRBV19
clone size: -
J gene: TRBJ1-4

CDR3 protein: CASSLGHGNTIYF
CDR3 DNA: TGTGCCAGCAGCTTAGGGCATGGAAACACCATATATTTT
D gene: -
V gene: TRBV7-2
clone size: -
J gene: TRBJ1-3

CDR3 protein: CASSGRDTGELFF
CDR3 DNA: TGTGCCAGCAGCGGGCGGGACACCGGGGAGCTGTTTTTT
D gene: -
V gene: TRBV3-1/TRBV3-2
clone size: -
J gene: TRBJ2-2

CDR3 protein: CASSLGQTNTGELFF
CDR3 DNA: TGTGCCAGCAGCTTGGGACAGACTAACACCGGGGAGCTGTTTTTT
D gene: TRBD1
V gene: TRBV7-9
clone size: -
J gene: TRBJ2-2

CDR3 protein: CASSRTGVYGYTF
CDR3 DNA: TGTGCCAGCAGCCGGACAGGCGTCTATGGCTACACCTTC
D gene: TRBD1
V gene: TRBV7-9
clone size: -
J gene: TRBJ1-2

CDR3 protein: CASSLNPGLAASYEQYF
CDR3 DNA: TGTGCCAGCAGTTTAAACCCCGGACTAGCGGCTTCCTACGAGCAGTACTTC
D gene: TRBD2
V gene: TRBV28
clone size: -
J gene: TRBJ2-7

CDR3 protein: CASTTPTGFYGYTF
CDR3 DNA: TGTGCCAGCACCACCCCGACAGGGTTCTATGGCTACACCTTC
D gene: TRBD1
V gene: TRBV28
clone size: few
J gene: TRBJ1-2

CDR3 protein: CASSPPEGTDNEQFF
CDR3 DNA: TGTGCCAGCAGTCCTCCGGAAGGGACAGACAATGAGCAGTTCTTC
D gene: TRBD1
V gene: TRBV28
clone size: large
J gene: TRBJ2-1

CDR3 protein: CASSQLLAGSIEQFF
CDR3 DNA: TGCGCCAGCAGCCAGCTACTAGCGGGGTCTATCGAGCAGTTCTTC
D gene: TRBD2
V gene: TRBV4-3
clone size: -
J gene: TRBJ2-1

CDR3 protein: CASSQVGKGDTEAFF
CDR3 DNA: TGTGCCAGCAGCCAAGTGGGAAAAGGGGACACTGAAGCTTTCTTT
D gene: -
V gene: TRBV4-2
clone size: -
J gene: TRBJ1-1

CDR3 protein: CASSSSSRGETQYF
CDR3 DNA: TGTGCCAGCAGCAGTTCGTCTAGGGGGGAGACCCAGTACTTC
D gene: -
V gene: TRBV3-1/TRBV3-2
clone size: -
J gene: TRBJ2-5

CDR3 protein: CASRTTGGPGELFF
CDR3 DNA: TGTGCCAGCCGCACAACAGGGGGACCCGGGGAGCTGTTTTTT
D gene: TRBD1
V gene: TRBV7-8
clone size: -
J gene: TRBJ2-2

CDR3 protein: CASSSGVAVGNSPLHF
CDR3 DNA: TGTGCCAGCAGTTCGGGGGTGGCCGTGGGAAATTCACCCCTCCACTTT
D gene: -
V gene: TRBV6-4
clone size: few
J gene: TRBJ1-6

CDR3 protein: CASTPGQGIGSPLHF
CDR3 DNA: TGTGCCAGCACCCCCGGGCAGGGCATAGGTTCACCCCTCCACTTT
D gene: -
V gene: TRBV28
clone size: -
J gene: TRBJ1-6

CDR3 protein: CASSVGASPNEKLFF
CDR3 DNA: TGTGCCAGCAGCGTAGGAGCGAGTCCTAATGAAAAACTGTTTTTT
D gene: -
V gene: TRBV9
clone size: -
J gene: TRBJ1-4

CDR3 protein: CASSSLAGGHEQFF
CDR3 DNA: TGCGCCAGCAGCTCACTAGCGGGGGGCCATGAGCAGTTCTTC
D gene: TRBD2
V gene: TRBV5-1
clone size: -
J gene: TRBJ2-1

CDR3 protein: CASSSGTGRGNTQYF
CDR3 DNA: TGCGCCAGCAGCTCAGGGACAGGGCGCGGGAATACGCAGTATTTT
D gene: TRBD1
V gene: TRBV5-1
clone size: once
J gene: TRBJ2-3

CDR3 protein: CASSYSIGTNEKLFF
CDR3 DNA: TGTGCCAGCAGTTACTCAATCGGTACTAATGAAAAACTGTTTTTT
D gene: -
V gene: TRBV6-5
clone size: -
J gene: TRBJ1-4

CDR3 protein: CASSFGDRGSGSPLHF
CDR3 DNA: TGCGCCAGCAGCTTTGGCGACAGGGGGTCTGGTTCACCCCTCCACTTT
D gene: TRBD1
V gene: TRBV5-1
clone size: few
J gene: TRBJ1-6

CDR3 protein: CASSREGAGSNQPQHF
CDR3 DNA: TGTGCCAGCAGTCGGGAGGGGGCGGGAAGCAATCAGCCCCAGCATTTT
D gene: TRBD1
V gene: TRBV28
clone size: -
J gene: TRBJ1-5

CDR3 protein: CASSPTRTINEQFF
CDR3 DNA: TGTGCCAGCAGCCCAACCAGGACTATTAATGAGCAGTTCTTC
D gene: -
V gene: TRBV7-2
clone size: -
J gene: TRBJ2-1

CDR3 protein: CASSPSTGGLNTEAFF
CDR3 DNA: TGTGCCAGCAGTCCCAGTACAGGGGGCTTGAACACTGAAGCTTTCTTT
D gene: TRBD1
V gene: TRBV27
clone size: -
J gene: TRBJ1-1

CDR3 protein: CASSPQGNTEAFF
CDR3 DNA: TGTGCCAGCAGCCCCCAGGGGAACACTGAAGCTTTCTTT
D gene: -
V gene: TRBV11-2
clone size: -
J gene: TRBJ1-1

CDR3 protein: CASSDLRDLREKLFF
CDR3 DNA: TGTGCCAGCAGTGATCTCAGGGATTTACGAGAAAAACTGTTTTTT
D gene: -
V gene: TRBV28
clone size: -
J gene: TRBJ1-4

CDR3 protein: CASSLESWTQYF
CDR3 DNA: TGTGCCAGCAGTTTAGAGAGTTGGACCCAGTACTTC
D gene: -
V gene: TRBV12-3/TRBV12-4
clone size: -
J gene: TRBJ2-5

CDR3 protein: CASSQVERGQEAFF
CDR3 DNA: TGTGCCAGCAGCCAGGTGGAAAGGGGGCAAGAAGCTTTCTTT
D gene: TRBD1
V gene: TRBV4-2
clone size: once
J gene: TRBJ1-1

CDR3 protein: CATSDSRHSYQETQYF
CDR3 DNA: TGTGCCACCAGTGACTCCCGACACTCGTACCAAGAGACCCAGTACTTC
D gene: -
V gene: TRBV24-1
clone size: -
J gene: TRBJ2-5

CDR3 protein: CASSLDHSLNTEAFF
CDR3 DNA: TGTGCCAGCAGCTTAGACCACAGCCTGAACACTGAAGCTTTCTTT
D gene: -
V gene: TRBV7-8
clone size: once
J gene: TRBJ1-1

CDR3 protein: CASSPISFTGANYGYTF
CDR3 DNA: TGTGCCAGCTCACCTATCTCCTTTACAGGGGCGAACTATGGCTACACCTTC
D gene: TRBD1
V gene: TRBV18
clone size: -
J gene: TRBJ1-2

CDR3 protein: CASSVPGQGQAYEQYF
CDR3 DNA: TGTGCCAGCAGTGTCCCGGGACAGGGACAAGCCTACGAGCAGTACTTC
D gene: TRBD1
V gene: TRBV28
clone size: few
J gene: TRBJ2-7

CDR3 protein: CASSPGTPGIGTEAFF
CDR3 DNA: TGTGCCAGCAGCCCGGGGACACCGGGGATAGGCACTGAAGCTTTCTTT
D gene: -
V gene: TRBV5-4
clone size: -
J gene: TRBJ1-1

CDR3 protein: CASSMGVVGGYTF
CDR3 DNA: TGTGCCAGCAGTATGGGAGTAGTTGGGGGCTACACCTTC
D gene: -
V gene: TRBV28
clone size: -
J gene: TRBJ1-2

CDR3 protein: CASSLSSAAPYEQYF
CDR3 DNA: TGTGCCAGCAGCTTAAGTAGCGCGGCCCCCTACGAGCAGTACTTC
D gene: -
V gene: TRBV7-2
clone size: few
J gene: TRBJ2-7

CDR3 protein: CASSPRQGRSAEAFF
CDR3 DNA: TGTGCCAGCAGCCCCCGACAGGGTAGGTCCGCTGAAGCTTTCTTT
D gene: TRBD1
V gene: TRBV9
clone size: -
J gene: TRBJ1-1

CDR3 protein: CATSDRRVAGNNEQFF
CDR3 DNA: TGTGCCACCAGTGACCGTCGGGTAGCGGGGAACAATGAGCAGTTCTTC
D gene: TRBD2
V gene: TRBV24-1
clone size: -
J gene: TRBJ2-1

CDR3 protein: CASSSGQGYNEQFF
CDR3 DNA: TGCGCCAGCAGCTCGGGACAGGGCTACAATGAGCAGTTCTTC
D gene: TRBD1
V gene: TRBV5-1
clone size: -
J gene: TRBJ2-1

CDR3 protein: CASSSGDTEAFF
CDR3 DNA: TGTGCCAGCAGCTCCGGGGACACTGAAGCTTTCTTT
D gene: -
V gene: TRBV6-5
clone size: -
J gene: TRBJ1-1

CDR3 protein: CASSNRVEAFF
CDR3 DNA: TGTGCCAGCAGCAACAGGGTTGAAGCTTTCTTT
D gene: -
V gene: TRBV7-2
clone size: -
J gene: TRBJ1-1

CDR3 protein: CASSQVDRNEKLFF
CDR3 DNA: TGTGCCAGCAGCCAAGTCGACAGAAATGAAAAACTGTTTTTT
D gene: -
V gene: TRBV4-2
clone size: -
J gene: TRBJ1-4

CDR3 protein: CASSYLRDTAF
CDR3 DNA: TGTGCCAGCAGCTATCTCCGGGACACGGCTTTT
D gene: -
V gene: TRBV5-4
clone size: -
J gene: TRBJ1-4

CDR3 protein: CASSSTGEDGAFF
CDR3 DNA: TGTGCCAGCAGTTCGACAGGGGAGGATGGAGCTTTCTTT
D gene: TRBD1
V gene: TRBV11-2
clone size: -
J gene: TRBJ1-1

CDR3 protein: CASSRDTRTNEKLFF
CDR3 DNA: TGTGCCAGCAGCCGGGACACCCGAACTAATGAAAAACTGTTTTTT
D gene: -
V gene: TRBV7-9
clone size: -
J gene: TRBJ1-4

CDR3 protein: CATSASGGAYNEQFF
CDR3 DNA: TGTGCCACCAGTGCCAGCGGGGGGGCTTACAATGAGCAGTTCTTC
D gene: TRBD2
V gene: TRBV24-1
clone size: once
J gene: TRBJ2-1

CDR3 protein: CASSTAQFVYGYTF
CDR3 DNA: TGTGCCAGTAGTACCGCACAATTTGTCTATGGCTACACCTTC
D gene: -
V gene: TRBV19
clone size: -
J gene: TRBJ1-2

CDR3 protein: CASSQDVTNNRPQHF
CDR3 DNA: TGTGCCAGCAGCCAAGATGTGACTAACAATCGGCCCCAGCATTTT
D gene: -
V gene: TRBV3-1/TRBV3-2
clone size: once
J gene: TRBJ1-5

CDR3 protein: CASSSRTGGGLRDTQYF
CDR3 DNA: TGTGCCAGCAGCTCCCGCACAGGTGGGGGCCTGAGGGATACGCAGTATTTT
D gene: -
V gene: TRBV9
clone size: -
J gene: TRBJ2-3

CDR3 protein: CASSKQDSYNSPLHF
CDR3 DNA: TGTGCCAGCAGTAAGCAGGACTCTTATAATTCACCCCTCCACTTT
D gene: -
V gene: TRBV27
clone size: -
J gene: TRBJ1-6

CDR3 protein: CASSPGQGWLSRSNTEAFF
CDR3 DNA: TGTGCCAGCAGTCCGGGACAGGGGTGGCTCTCGCGATCGAACACTGAAGCTTTCTTT
D gene: TRBD1
V gene: TRBV6-6
clone size: -
J gene: TRBJ1-1

CDR3 protein: CASSEAVDYGYTF
CDR3 DNA: TGTGCCAGCAGTGAGGCGGTGGACTATGGCTACACCTTC
D gene: -
V gene: TRBV6-1
clone size: -
J gene: TRBJ1-2